This T cell receptor beta chain was recovered during a study of shared clonotypes between healthy human individuals. J was trimmed by 2 bases and V by 3 bases; bases with no gene match: 7. Per germline, CDR1 KGHSH and CDR2 LQKENI. The CDR3 length is 16 residues. Healthy HIV-negative adults without recent acute infections or vaccinations served as donors. Every one of the donors was a Caucasian adult that lived in Nashville, Tennessee. Clones were read by immunoSEQ multiplex PCR, and TCRdb kept only the in-frame ones, dropping some. Among roughly 170,000 clones listed, 65% to 80% were seen once. V usage is TRBV18 and J usage is TRBJ1-5; 7 nucleotides agree with TRBD1. The source is a man aged 25-45 years in good health. The sample consisted of memory CD4+ T cells sorted from blood. Documented subset: CD45RA-negative fraction. The CDR3 is CASSPAGGGGNQPQHF. In DNA, the CDR3 is TGTGCCAGCTCACCGGCAGGGGGAGGAGGCAATCAGCCCCAGCATTTT.